The rows below give T cell receptor beta chains drawn from one sample of a study of blood T cell repertoires in COVID-19. Measured with immunoSEQ multiplex PCR; TCRdb has only the in-frame clones, and not every one. Found here are around 370,000 clones, about 87% of them singletons; the top ten hold about 6%. The specimen was peripheral blood. These receptors came from a woman aged 50 to 60 with COVID-19, enrolled during active disease. Both conserved end residues are part of each CDR3. D genes are given only for firm matches. The size entry is marked missing in some rows and otherwise reads once, few, many or a size class.

clone_size: NA; d_call: TRBD1; v_call: TRBV5-1; j_call: TRBJ2-2; cdr3_aa: CASSTRPGTVSNPGELFF; cdr3_nt: TGCGCCAGCAGCACCCGTCCCGGGACAGTTTCGAACCCCGGGGAGCTGTTTTTT
clone_size: NA; d_call: TRBD1; v_call: TRBV14; j_call: TRBJ2-1; cdr3_aa: CASSPTDRGVSSYNEQFF; cdr3_nt: TGTGCCAGCAGCCCTACGGACAGGGGGGTAAGCTCCTACAATGAGCAGTTCTTC
clone_size: once; d_call: TRBD1; v_call: TRBV5-8; j_call: TRBJ1-1; cdr3_aa: CASSLELIRGRGSEAFF; cdr3_nt: TGTGCCAGCAGCTTGGAATTGATAAGGGGGCGCGGGTCTGAAGCTTTCTTT
clone_size: NA; d_call: NA; v_call: TRBV11-3; j_call: TRBJ2-1; cdr3_aa: CASSLVSPNEQFF; cdr3_nt: TGTGCCAGCAGCTTAGTTAGCCCCAATGAGCAGTTCTTC
clone_size: NA; d_call: NA; v_call: TRBV9; j_call: TRBJ1-5; cdr3_aa: CASSEGAGQRQPQHF; cdr3_nt: TGTGCCAGCAGCGAAGGGGCTGGGCAACGTCAGCCCCAGCATTTT
clone_size: NA; d_call: NA; v_call: TRBV18; j_call: TRBJ1-2; cdr3_aa: CASSRQASQSRANYGYTF; cdr3_nt: TGTGCCAGCTCACGGCAGGCCTCTCAGTCAAGAGCTAACTATGGCTACACCTTC
clone_size: NA; d_call: TRBD2; v_call: TRBV7-3; j_call: TRBJ2-5; cdr3_aa: CASSPIAGEETQYF; cdr3_nt: TGTGCCAGCAGCCCTATAGCGGGAGAAGAGACCCAGTACTTC
clone_size: NA; d_call: NA; v_call: TRBV14; j_call: TRBJ1-2; cdr3_aa: CASSPTTGHASGYTF; cdr3_nt: TGTGCCAGCAGCCCTACAACAGGTCATGCATCTGGCTACACCTTC
clone_size: NA; d_call: NA; v_call: TRBV18; j_call: TRBJ1-1; cdr3_aa: CASSPGRENTEAFF; cdr3_nt: TGTGCCAGCTCACCAGGACGGGAGAACACTGAAGCTTTCTTT
clone_size: NA; d_call: NA; v_call: TRBV7-9; j_call: TRBJ2-7; cdr3_aa: CASSHTRDSYEQYF; cdr3_nt: TGTGCCAGCAGCCACACCCGGGACTCCTACGAGCAGTACTTC
clone_size: NA; d_call: NA; v_call: TRBV20-1; j_call: TRBJ2-3; cdr3_aa: CSLFADTQYF; cdr3_nt: TGCAGTCTATTTGCAGATACGCAGTATTTT
clone_size: NA; d_call: TRBD2; v_call: TRBV5-1; j_call: TRBJ2-1; cdr3_aa: CASSAKTSGSYNEQFF; cdr3_nt: TGCGCCAGCAGCGCGAAGACTAGCGGGAGTTACAATGAGCAGTTCTTC
clone_size: NA; d_call: NA; v_call: TRBV18; j_call: TRBJ1-2; cdr3_aa: CASSPQADGYTF; cdr3_nt: TGTGCCAGCTCACCCCAGGCAGATGGCTACACCTTC
clone_size: NA; d_call: TRBD2; v_call: TRBV5-1; j_call: TRBJ2-1; cdr3_aa: CASSLASGLSVGNEQFF; cdr3_nt: TGCGCCAGCAGCTTGGCTAGCGGGCTCTCGGTAGGGAATGAGCAGTTCTTC
clone_size: NA; d_call: NA; v_call: TRBV10-3; j_call: TRBJ1-1; cdr3_aa: CAISEMGGNTEAFF; cdr3_nt: TGTGCCATCAGTGAGATGGGAGGGAACACTGAAGCTTTCTTT
clone_size: NA; d_call: TRBD1; v_call: TRBV10-2; j_call: TRBJ2-2; cdr3_aa: CASTPTGWGGELFF; cdr3_nt: TGCGCCAGCACACCGACAGGGTGGGGCGGGGAGCTGTTTTTT